These 15 T cell receptor beta chains originate from one sample sequenced in a study of blood T cell repertoires in COVID-19. The data were produced by immunoSEQ multiplex PCR, yet TCRdb's version contains in-frame clones alone and is incomplete. The data show some 290,000 clones, with 81% seen just once and 2.5% to 3% held by the top ten. Sequenced sample: peripheral blood. These receptors originate from a woman in her fifties or sixties with active or convalescent COVID-19.

This clone was counted a single time. In DNA form, the CDR3 reads TGTGCCACCAGCAGGGGACTAGCGGGGGTAGATACGCAGTATTTT. This sequence encodes CATSRGLAGVDTQYF. The chain uses TRBV15 and TRBJ2-3, with 14 nucleotides matching TRBD2. The length of the CDR3 is 15 residues. The V gene end was trimmed by 3 bases and the J gene end by 5 bases; junction bases not matched to a gene: 1. Germline V lookup: CDR1 LNHNV, CDR2 YYDKDF (reference sequence).

In this sample, this clone turned up once. V is TRBV5-1 and J is TRBJ2-7; 11 nucleotides align to TRBD2. Germline V gene data show CDR1 as SGHRS and CDR2 as YFSETQ. The CDR3 extends over 16 amino acids. The ends lost 3 bases at V and 6 bases at J; junction bases unmatched: 11. CDR3 loop: CASSSTLAGGLAEQYF. CDR3 coding DNA: TGCGCCAGCAGCTCTACTTTAGCGGGGGGGCTGGCCGAGCAGTACTTC.

The V call is TRBV7-6, the J call TRBJ1-6; tentatively, D is TRBD1 (5 bases). CDR1 is SGHVS and CDR2 is FNYEAQ in the germline V gene. The length of the CDR3 is 17 residues. V was trimmed by 5 bases and J by 0 bases, leaving 14 bases between them. CDR3 amino acids: CASSQRDSSSYNSPLHF. As DNA, the CDR3 is TGTGCCAGCAGCCAACGGGACTCAAGCTCCTATAATTCACCCCTCCACTTT.

The chain joins TRBV30 to TRBJ1-4; tentative D call: TRBD1 (5 bases). Per germline, CDR1 GTSNPN and CDR2 SVGIG (reference sequence). V was shortened by 0 bases and J by 3 bases, with 5 bases between the two germline ends. CDR3 length equals 13 residues. The CDR3 sequence: CAWSVGPNEKLFF. The CDR3 DNA reads TGTGCCTGGAGTGTGGGGCCTAATGAAAAACTGTTTTTT.

Sample share makes this clone medium-sized. This rearrangement joins TRBV5-1 to TRBJ2-5; 9 nucleotides line up with TRBD1. Germline-derived CDR1 and CDR2 are SGHRS and YFSETQ. The CDR3 is 18 amino acids. V lost 0 bases, J lost 0 bases, and 9 bases stayed unmatched. Here the CDR3 DNA reads TGCGCCAGCAGCTTGGCGTTTCGAGGACAGGGGTACCAAGAGACCCAGTACTTC. This encodes CASSLAFRGQGYQETQYF.

The chain recombines TRBV13 with TRBJ2-1; 9 nucleotides agree with TRBD1. The CDR3 runs to 15 residues. Germline values: CDR1 PRHDT, CDR2 FYEKMQ (reference sequence). J was trimmed by 10 bases and V by 1 base; bases with no gene match: 8. The CDR3 loop reads CASSLVGTGYGEQFF. In DNA, the CDR3 is TGTGCCAGCAGCTTAGTTGGGACAGGGTACGGGGAGCAGTTCTTC.

The gene calls are TRBV19 and TRBJ1-2, with a possible D match to TRBD1 (5 bases). The ends were cut back, 6 bases at V and 8 bases at J, with 22 bases in the middle. The CDR3 totals 15 residues. CDR1 is LNHDA and CDR2 is SQIVND in the germline V gene (reference sequence). The CDR3 protein is CASSPGTTAIKGYTF. The CDR3 coding sequence is TGTGCCAGTAGCCCCGGAACGACAGCGATAAAGGGCTACACCTTC.

V gene TRBV13 combines with J gene TRBJ2-2; D perhaps matches TRBD1 (5 bases). Germline CDR1 is PRHDT and CDR2 is FYEKMQ (reference sequence). CDR3 size: 17 residues. The V end lost 5 bases, the J end lost 7 bases, and 23 bases lay between the germline ends. The CDR3 spells CASSETTGFLSFGELFF. In DNA, the CDR3 is TGTGCCAGCAGCGAGACAACAGGATTCTTAAGCTTCGGGGAGCTGTTTTTT.

The CDR3 nucleotides read TGTGCCAGCAGTCTCGGGACAGAAAATTCACCCCTCCACTTT. As protein: CASSLGTENSPLHF. This rearrangement joins TRBV27 to TRBJ1-6, with 7 bases lining up with TRBD1. V lost 5 bases and J lost 7; bases outside the gene matches: 5. Germline V gene data show CDR1 as MNHEY and CDR2 as SMNVEV (reference sequence). There are 14 residues in the CDR3.

J is TRBJ2-7 and V is TRBV10-3; 9 bases match TRBD1. Looked up from germline, CDR1 is ENHRY and CDR2 is SYGVKD. This CDR3 has 14 amino acids. With 6 bases clipped from V and 7 bases from J, the junction kept 10 bases outside the gene matches. Written as DNA, the CDR3 is TGTGCCATCAGGCCGGGACAGGGCTTAGGGGAGCAGTACTTC. This sequence encodes CAIRPGQGLGEQYF.

This chain uses TRBV19 with TRBJ2-5, with TRBD1 matching over 8 bases. The germline CDR1 and CDR2 sequences are LNHDA and SQIVND (reference sequence). CDR3 length: 14 residues. V shed 6 bases and J 1 base; nucleotides not matched to a gene: 4. CDR3 coding DNA: TGTGCCAGTAGGCGACAGGGGTCCCAAGAGACCCAGTACTTC. It is translated as CASRRQGSQETQYF.

The rearrangement joins TRBV27 to TRBJ2-1; tentative D call: TRBD1 (5 bases). The CDR3 runs to 11 residues. Between the trimmed V and J ends, which lost 9 bases and 12 bases, there was a span of 15 bases. Germline CDR1 is MNHEY and CDR2 is SMNVEV (reference sequence). CDR3 residues: CASQGVSGQFF. The DNA for the CDR3 is TGTGCCAGTCAAGGGGTTTCGGGGCAGTTCTTC.

This clone was counted only a few times. This rearrangement joins TRBV4-2 to TRBJ2-7, with TRBD2 identical over 8 bases. The CDR3 runs 15 residues. The germline V gene has CDR1 LGHNA and CDR2 YNFKEQ. The V and J ends lost 4 bases and 5 bases, in that order; junction bases with no gene match: 10. For the CDR3, the DNA is TGTGCCAGCAGCCTTTACGCGGGGGGCCTCGACGAGCAGTACTTC. It specifies CASSLYAGGLDEQYF.

The V and J genes are TRBV3-1 (or the pseudogene TRBV3-2) and TRBJ1-5; D uncertain. Trimming removed 0 bases at V and 5 bases at J, with 5 bases between. This CDR3 is built from 13 residues. CDR1 is LGHDT, CDR2 YNNKEL, per germline (reference sequence). CDR3 sequence reads: CASSQDSDQPQHF. Here the CDR3 DNA reads TGTGCCAGCAGCCAAGATTCCGATCAGCCCCAGCATTTT.

There are a few counts of this clone. The chain employs TRBV30 and TRBJ2-2; 7 nucleotides agree with TRBD1. The CDR3 sequence is 17 residues long. The germline V gene encodes CDR1 GTSNPN and CDR2 SVGIG (reference sequence). V shed 2 bases, J shed 0 bases, and the junction held 9 bases outside the gene matches. The CDR3 spells CAWSRLIGTANTGELFF. CDR3 DNA sequence: TGTGCCTGGAGTCGACTCATTGGGACAGCGAACACCGGGGAGCTGTTTTTT.